One T cell receptor (beta chain) is described in this entry. What it recognizes is unknown. These data are taken from a study of regulatory T cells in long-lasting Graves disease. The wider study: New Graves' disease cases had less than 3 months of antithyroid drugs.

Arm-PCR of CDR3 regions and iRepertoire HTBI primers were the basis on which TCR beta libraries were built. TCRdb re-analysed the multiplex PCR reads in MiXCR, keeping a single row per CDR3 protein. The sample has hundreds of thousands of distinct CDR3 sequences, roughly 15% seen once. Whole-study results and caveats: TRBV28, TRBJ1-2 and TRBJ2-5 emerged as the favored segments in persistent disease.

The CDR3 contains 16 residues. The V end lost 4 bases, the J end lost 5 bases, and 21 bases lay between the germline ends. CDR1 and CDR2 from the germline V gene are DFQATT and SNEGSKA (reference sequence). As for time point: newly diagnosed GD, antithyroid drugs for less than 3 months. Extracted PBMC RNA gave rise to the TCR library. These data were also reused for a study on T cells in Graves' hyperthyroidism and ophthalmopathy. Turning to that study: The model foresaw ophthalmopathy a median roughly 6 months prior to onset.

The sample was peripheral blood mononuclear cells (PBMCs), taken at new diagnosis, from a patient treated with antithyroid drugs. The chain combines TRBV20-1 with TRBJ2-1; maybe TRBD1 (5 bases). The clonotype originates from a middle-aged woman with Graves disease. CDR3 protein: CSATPVGTLQDNEQFF. The CDR3 DNA reads as TGCAGTGCTACCCCCGTGGGTACCCTACAGGACAATGAGCAGTTCTTC.